The entry below gives a single T cell receptor beta chain sequence along with its context. What it binds is unknown. The record originates from a study of beta chain features in type 1 diabetes. Study-level points and caveats: There was no resolution here of whether HLA type influences TCRB rearrangement.

Expressed TCRB transcripts were sequenced after all isolated RNA was converted to cDNA. The method was immunoSEQ multiplex PCR; TCRdb's version includes in-frame clones alone and lacks a portion of them. Of hundreds of thousands of clones listed, 15% to 20% are singletons. Deletions cut 5 bases from V and 1 base from J, with 9 bases between. Germline CDR1 reads MDHEN; CDR2 reads SYDVKM. The CDR3 sequence is 14 residues long. The sequenced sample was naive CD4+ T cells from blood. The receptor comes from a young woman in good health. The chain has TRBV28 and TRBJ2-1; possible D gene TRBD1, 5 bases. The CDR3, as DNA: TGTGCCAGCAGTAACGACAGATCCTACAATGAGCAGTTCTTC. This encodes CASSNDRSYNEQFF.